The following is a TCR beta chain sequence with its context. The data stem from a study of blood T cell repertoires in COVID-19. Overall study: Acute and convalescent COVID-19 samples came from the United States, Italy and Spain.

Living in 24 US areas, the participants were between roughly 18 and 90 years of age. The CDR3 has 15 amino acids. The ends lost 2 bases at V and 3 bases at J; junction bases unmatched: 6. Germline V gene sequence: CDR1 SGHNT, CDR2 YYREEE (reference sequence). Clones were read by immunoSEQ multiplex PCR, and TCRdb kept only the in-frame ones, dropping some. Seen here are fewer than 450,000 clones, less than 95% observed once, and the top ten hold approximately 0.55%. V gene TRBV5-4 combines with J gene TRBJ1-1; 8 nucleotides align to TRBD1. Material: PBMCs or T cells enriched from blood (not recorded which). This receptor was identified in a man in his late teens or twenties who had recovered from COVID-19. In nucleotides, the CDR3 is TGTGCCAGCAGCTTAGGGCAGGGGGCCTACACTGAAGCTTTCTTT. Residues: CASSLGQGAYTEAFF.